This T cell receptor beta chain appears in the sequencing data of a study of OX40 agonist ivuxolimab in advanced cancers. Points on this clone: Its antigen is undetermined.

CDR1 is SGHAT and CDR2 is FQNNGV in the germline V gene. The CDR3 is made up of 13 amino acids. V shed 8 bases and J shed 0 bases, with 8 bases lying between them. General observations from the study: There was clonal expansion of CD4+ and CD8+ blood T cells by week 6 at 0.1 to 3.0 mg/kg.

Baseline was the first blood sampling point, followed by cycle 4 day 1 and cycle 7 day 1. Data came from immunoSEQ multiplex PCR; TCRdb stores just in-frame clones and leaves some out. The top ten clones hold roughly 1.1% of a sample with 70,000 to 95,000 clones, roughly nine tenths of them seen once. The specimen was CD4+ or CD8+ T cells sorted from blood, collected in a trial of the OX40 agonist ivuxolimab. This receptor was obtained from an adult with an advanced solid tumor such as melanoma, head and neck, liver or kidney cancer. The chain recombines TRBV11-2 with TRBJ2-4; D remains unclear. Here the CDR3 reads CASRRLAKNIQYF. CDR3 sequence (DNA): TGTGCCAGCCGCCGGTTAGCCAAAAACATTCAGTACTTC. Variable domain in full (rest from reference TRBV11-2 and TRBJ2-4): EAGVAQSPRYKIIEKRQSVAFWCNPISGHATLYWYQQILGQGPKLLIQFQNNGVVDDSQLPKDRFSAERLKGVDSTLKIQPAKLEDSAVYLCASRRLAKNIQYFGAGTRLSVL.